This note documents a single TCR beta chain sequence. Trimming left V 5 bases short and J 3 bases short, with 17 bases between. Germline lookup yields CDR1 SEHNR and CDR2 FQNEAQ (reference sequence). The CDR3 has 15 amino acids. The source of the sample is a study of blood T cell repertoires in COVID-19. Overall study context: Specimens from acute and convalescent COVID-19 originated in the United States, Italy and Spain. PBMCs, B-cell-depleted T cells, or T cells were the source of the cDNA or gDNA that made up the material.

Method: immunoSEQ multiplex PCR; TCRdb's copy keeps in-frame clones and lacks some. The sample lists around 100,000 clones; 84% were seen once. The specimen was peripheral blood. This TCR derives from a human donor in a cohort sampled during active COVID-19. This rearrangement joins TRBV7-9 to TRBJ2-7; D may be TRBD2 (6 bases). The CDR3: CASSVVPGLIYEQYF. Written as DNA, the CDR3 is TGTGCCAGCAGCGTGGTCCCGGGACTGATCTACGAGCAGTACTTC.